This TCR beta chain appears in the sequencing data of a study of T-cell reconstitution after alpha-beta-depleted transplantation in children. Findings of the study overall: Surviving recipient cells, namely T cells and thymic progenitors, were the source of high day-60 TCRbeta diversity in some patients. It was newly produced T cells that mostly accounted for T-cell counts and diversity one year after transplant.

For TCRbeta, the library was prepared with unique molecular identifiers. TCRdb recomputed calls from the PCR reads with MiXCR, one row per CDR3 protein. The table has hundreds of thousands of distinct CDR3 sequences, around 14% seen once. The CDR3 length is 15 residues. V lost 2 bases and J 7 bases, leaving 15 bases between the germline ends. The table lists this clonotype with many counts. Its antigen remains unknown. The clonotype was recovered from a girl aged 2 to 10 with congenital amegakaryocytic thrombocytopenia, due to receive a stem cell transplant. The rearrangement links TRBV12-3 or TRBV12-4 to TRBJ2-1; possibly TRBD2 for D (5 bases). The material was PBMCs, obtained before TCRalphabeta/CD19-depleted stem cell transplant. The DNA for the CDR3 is TGTGCCAGCAGTTTATCGAGGGTCGGATTGAATGAGCAGTTCTTC. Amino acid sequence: CASSLSRVGLNEQFF.